This passage covers 10 T cell receptor beta chains from one sample sequenced in a study of spatial heterogeneity in lung cancer. As for time point: sample taken at primary tumor resection. Whole RNA, isolated from tumor, nontumor lung or frozen PBMC, was sequenced without prior sorting. MiXCR was run by TCRdb on the 5' RACE reads, yielding one entry per CDR3 protein. The data hold tens of thousands of distinct CDR3 sequences, with around 13% observed a single time. The source was PBMCs, collected at surgery. These receptors originate from a male donor with early-stage non-small cell lung cancer.

This chain links TRBV13 with TRBJ2-5, with TRBD2 matching over 15 bases. This CDR3 is built from 14 residues. Germline CDR1 PRHDT, CDR2 FYEKMQ (reference sequence). With V trimmed by 5 bases and J by 9 bases, 4 bases remained unmatched. The chain's CDR3 is CASSLGLAGGAQYF. In DNA, the CDR3 is TGTGCCAGCAGCCTTGGACTAGCGGGAGGGGCCCAGTACTTC.

This clonotype was seen at least ten times. The J gene is TRBJ2-1, the V gene TRBV5-5; D not certain. Germline V gives CDR1 SGHKS, CDR2 YYEKEE (reference sequence). With 0 bases removed from V and 6 bases from J, the gap between germline ends came to 4 bases. The CDR3 consists of 12 residues. The CDR3, as DNA: TGTGCCAGCAGCTTGGACGGCAATGAGCAGTTCTTC. This gives the protein CASSLDGNEQFF.

The genes are TRBV5-5 and TRBJ1-2; D might be TRBD1 (5 bases). The V gene lost 1 base and the J gene lost 4 bases, with 8 bases spanning the gap. The germline gives CDR1 SGHKS, CDR2 YYEKEE (reference sequence). The CDR3 is 13 residues long. In nucleotides, the CDR3 is TGTGCCAGCAGCTTGAAGGGGAGCTATGGCTACACCTTC. Translation: CASSLKGSYGYTF.

This clonotype showed up just a few times. The chain joins TRBV5-1 to TRBJ2-1, with 9 bases lining up with TRBD2. The CDR3 spans 15 residues. Per the germline V gene, CDR1 is SGHRS and CDR2 is YFSETQ. The J segment lost 7 bases and the V segment lost 0 bases, leaving 5 bases of the junction unmatched. CDR3 in DNA: TGCGCCAGCAGCTTGGATAGCGGGAGAAATAATGAGCAGTTCTTC. It yields the protein CASSLDSGRNNEQFF.

This chain uses TRBV5-1 with TRBJ1-1, with TRBD1 identical over 7 bases. The ends lost 0 bases at V and 0 bases at J; junction bases unmatched: 8. Per germline, CDR1 SGHRS and CDR2 YFSETQ. This CDR3 region has 17 residues. The CDR3 loop reads CASSLDLAGGMNTEAFF. DNA for the CDR3: TGCGCCAGCAGCTTGGATTTGGCAGGGGGAATGAACACTGAAGCTTTCTTT.

V gene TRBV29-1 combines with J gene TRBJ1-2, with TRBD1 matching over 8 bases. V was clipped by 8 bases and J by 6 bases; unmatched bases: 17. Germline loops: CDR1 SQVTM, CDR2 ANQGSEA. The CDR3 has 15 residues. CDR3 in DNA: TGCAGCTCCGAAGGGCAGGGGGCGCCGGGCCATGGCTACACCTTC. This translates into CSSEGQGAPGHGYTF.

At least ten counts were recorded for this clonotype. The V call is TRBV12-5, the J call TRBJ1-3; D gene uncertain. This CDR3 contains 14 residues. Between the trimmed V and J ends, which lost 7 bases and 0 bases, there was a span of 10 bases. Per the germline V gene, CDR1 is LGHNT and CDR2 is FRNRAP. The CDR3 protein is CASAPIISGNTIYF. DNA for the CDR3: TGTGCTAGTGCCCCGATCATCTCTGGAAACACCATATATTTT.

This clonotype was observed a few times. Here the CDR3 reads CSVERTGGTPSYNEQFF. For the CDR3, the DNA is TGCAGCGTTGAGAGGACAGGGGGCACACCCTCCTACAATGAGCAGTTCTTC. V usage is TRBV29-1 and J usage is TRBJ2-1, with 11 bases lining up with TRBD1. The CDR3 has 17 amino acids. Germline assignment: CDR1 SQVTM and CDR2 ANQGSEA. V gave up 3 bases and J gave up 0 bases; unmatched junction bases: 7.

The V gene is TRBV5-1, the J gene TRBJ2-1; D is perhaps TRBD2 (6 bases). CDR3 size: 12 residues. Germline CDR1 is SGHRS and CDR2 is YFSETQ. The V gene lost 5 bases and the J gene lost 8 bases, with 11 bases spanning the gap. The CDR3, as DNA: TGCGCCAGCAGAGGGACGGGGGATGAGCAGTTCTTC. Encoded protein: CASRGTGDEQFF.

This clonotype has more than one count but fewer than ten. The chain joins TRBV27 to TRBJ2-1, with 10 bases identical to TRBD2. The CDR3 sequence is 18 residues long. With V trimmed by 4 bases and J by 5 bases, 14 bases remained unmatched. The germline V gene has CDR1 MNHEY and CDR2 SMNVEV (reference sequence). This CDR3 reads CASSYRSYSGRSDNEQFF. CDR3 DNA sequence: TGTGCCAGCAGTTACCGGTCCTATAGCGGGAGGAGCGACAATGAGCAGTTCTTC.